The clone carrying this T cell receptor beta chain was detected once. One end of the junction is discordant with germline, which a read error may explain. The sample originates from a study of CD8 T cells in Susac syndrome. Germline lookup yields CDR1 MNHEY and CDR2 SMNVEV (reference sequence). The CDR3 contains 15 residues. CD8+ and CD4+ T cells were negatively isolated; TEMRA cells were FACS-enriched. After extraction with the RNeasy kit, roughly 0.45 to 1 ug of the RNA was reverse transcribed using random hexamers. TCRdb re-called the immunoSEQ multiplex PCR reads through MiXCR, storing one row per CDR3 protein. The repertoire holds around 270,000 distinct CDR3 sequences, with 65% to 90% as singletons.

Specimen: CD8+ T cells from PBMCs. The receptor's source is a human donor with multiple sclerosis. The chain is built from TRBV27 and TRBJ2-2; 7 nucleotides agree with TRBD1. The CDR3 sequence is CASSFATGNAGELFF. The CDR3 region has the DNA TGTGCCAGCAGTTTCGCGACAGGGAACGCCGGGGAGCTGTTTTTT.